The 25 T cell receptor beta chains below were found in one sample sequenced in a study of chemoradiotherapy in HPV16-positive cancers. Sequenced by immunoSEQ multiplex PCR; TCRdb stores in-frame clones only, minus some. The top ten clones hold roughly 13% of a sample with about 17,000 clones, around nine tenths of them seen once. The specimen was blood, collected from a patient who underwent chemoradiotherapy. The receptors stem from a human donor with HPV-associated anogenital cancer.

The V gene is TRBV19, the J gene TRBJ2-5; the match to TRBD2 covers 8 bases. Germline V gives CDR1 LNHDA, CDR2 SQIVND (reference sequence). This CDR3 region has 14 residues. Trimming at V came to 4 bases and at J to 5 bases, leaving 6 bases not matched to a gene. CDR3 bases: TGTGCCAGTAGTAATCGGGGGGGCCGGGAGACCCAGTACTTC. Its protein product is CASSNRGGRETQYF.

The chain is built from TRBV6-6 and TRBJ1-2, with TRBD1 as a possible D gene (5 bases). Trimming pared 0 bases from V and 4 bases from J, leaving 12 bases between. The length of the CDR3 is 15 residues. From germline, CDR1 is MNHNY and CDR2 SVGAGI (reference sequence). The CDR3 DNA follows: TGTGCCAGCAGTTACTCTCGGGGACTGAGCTATGGCTACACCTTC. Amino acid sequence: CASSYSRGLSYGYTF.

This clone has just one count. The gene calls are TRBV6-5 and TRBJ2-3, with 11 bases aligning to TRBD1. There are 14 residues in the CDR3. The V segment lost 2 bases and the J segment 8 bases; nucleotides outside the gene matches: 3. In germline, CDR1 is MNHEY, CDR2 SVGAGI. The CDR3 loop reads CASSYTGQGVTQYF. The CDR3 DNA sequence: TGTGCCAGCAGTTACACGGGACAGGGGGTTACGCAGTATTTT.

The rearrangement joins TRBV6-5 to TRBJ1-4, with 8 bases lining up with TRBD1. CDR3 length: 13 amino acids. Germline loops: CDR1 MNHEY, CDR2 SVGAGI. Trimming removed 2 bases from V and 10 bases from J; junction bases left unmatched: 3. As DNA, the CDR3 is TGTGCCAGCAGTTACACAGGGGGTGGAAAACTGTTTTTT. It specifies CASSYTGGGKLFF.

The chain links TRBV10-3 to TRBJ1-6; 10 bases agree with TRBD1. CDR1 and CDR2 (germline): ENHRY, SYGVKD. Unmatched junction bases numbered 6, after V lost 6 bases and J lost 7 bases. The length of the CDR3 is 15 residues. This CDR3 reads CAISRQGANNSPLHF. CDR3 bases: TGTGCCATCAGCCGACAGGGGGCTAACAATTCACCCCTCCACTTT.

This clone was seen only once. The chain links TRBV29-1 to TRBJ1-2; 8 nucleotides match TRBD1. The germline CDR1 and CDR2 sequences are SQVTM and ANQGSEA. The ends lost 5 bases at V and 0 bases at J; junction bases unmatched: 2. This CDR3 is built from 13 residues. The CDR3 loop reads CSVLTGANYGYTF. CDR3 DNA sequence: TGCAGCGTTTTGACAGGGGCTAACTATGGCTACACCTTC.

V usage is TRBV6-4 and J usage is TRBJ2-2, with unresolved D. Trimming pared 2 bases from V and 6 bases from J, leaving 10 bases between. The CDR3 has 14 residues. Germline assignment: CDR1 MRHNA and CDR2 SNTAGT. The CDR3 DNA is TGTGCCAGCAGTGACGTCTCGGGCGCCGGGGAGCTGTTTTTT. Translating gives CASSDVSGAGELFF.

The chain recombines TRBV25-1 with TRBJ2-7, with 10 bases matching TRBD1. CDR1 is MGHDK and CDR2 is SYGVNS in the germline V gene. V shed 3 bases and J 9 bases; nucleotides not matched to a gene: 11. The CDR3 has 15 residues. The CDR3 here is CASSERQGAMGRQYF. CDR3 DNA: TGTGCCAGCAGTGAGCGACAGGGGGCAATGGGTCGGCAGTACTTC.

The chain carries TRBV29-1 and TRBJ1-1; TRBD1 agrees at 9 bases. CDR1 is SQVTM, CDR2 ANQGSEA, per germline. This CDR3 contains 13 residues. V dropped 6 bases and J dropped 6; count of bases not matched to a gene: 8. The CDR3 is CSVDRDRVSEAFF. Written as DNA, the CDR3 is TGCAGCGTGGACCGGGACAGGGTATCTGAAGCTTTCTTT. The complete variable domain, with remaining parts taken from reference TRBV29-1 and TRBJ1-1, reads SAVISQKPSRDICQRGTSLTIQCQVDSQVTMMFWYRQQPGQSLTLIATANQGSEATYESGFVIDKFPISRPNLTFSTLTVSNMSPEDSSIYLCSVDRDRVSEAFFGQGTRLTVV.

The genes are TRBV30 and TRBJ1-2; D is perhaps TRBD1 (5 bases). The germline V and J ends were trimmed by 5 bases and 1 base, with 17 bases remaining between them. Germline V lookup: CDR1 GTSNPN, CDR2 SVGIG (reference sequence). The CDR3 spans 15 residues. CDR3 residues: CAWAQAGRNNYGYTF. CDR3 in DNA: TGTGCCTGGGCGCAGGCAGGGCGAAATAACTATGGCTACACCTTC.

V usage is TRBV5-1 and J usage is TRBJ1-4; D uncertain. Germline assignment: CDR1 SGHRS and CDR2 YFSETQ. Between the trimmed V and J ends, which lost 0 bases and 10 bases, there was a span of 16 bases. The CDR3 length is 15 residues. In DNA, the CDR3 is TGCGCCAGCAGCTTGGAGGGCACAACGGCGGCAAAACTGTTTTTT. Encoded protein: CASSLEGTTAAKLFF.

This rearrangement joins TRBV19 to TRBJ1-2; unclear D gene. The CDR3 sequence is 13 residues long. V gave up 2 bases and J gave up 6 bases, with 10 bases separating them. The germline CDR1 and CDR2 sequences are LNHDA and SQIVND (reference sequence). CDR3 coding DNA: TGTGCCAGTAGTATATGGGGATCTAATGGCTACACCTTC. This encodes CASSIWGSNGYTF.

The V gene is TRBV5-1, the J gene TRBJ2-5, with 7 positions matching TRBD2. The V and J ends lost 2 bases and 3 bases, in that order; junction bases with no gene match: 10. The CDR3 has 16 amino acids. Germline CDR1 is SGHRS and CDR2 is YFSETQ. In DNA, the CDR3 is TGCGCCAGCAGCTTAGTTAGCGGGTCTGGGAAAGAGACCCAGTACTTC. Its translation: CASSLVSGSGKETQYF.

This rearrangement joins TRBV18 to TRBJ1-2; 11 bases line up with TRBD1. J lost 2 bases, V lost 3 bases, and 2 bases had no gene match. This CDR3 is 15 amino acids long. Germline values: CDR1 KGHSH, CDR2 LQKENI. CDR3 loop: CASSPRDRGNYGYTF. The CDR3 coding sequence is TGTGCCAGCTCACCCCGGGACAGGGGGAACTATGGCTACACCTTC.

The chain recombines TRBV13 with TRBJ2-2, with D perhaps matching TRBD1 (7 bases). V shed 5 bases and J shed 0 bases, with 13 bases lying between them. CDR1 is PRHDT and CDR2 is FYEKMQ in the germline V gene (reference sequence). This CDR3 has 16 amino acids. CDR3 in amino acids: CASSPEGAANTGELFF. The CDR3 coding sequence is TGTGCCAGCAGCCCGGAGGGGGCTGCGAACACCGGGGAGCTGTTTTTT.

DNA for the CDR3: TGCGCCAGCAGCCAAGGGACAGTCACAGATACGCAGTATTTT. As protein: CASSQGTVTDTQYF. This chain joins TRBV4-1 and TRBJ2-3; perhaps TRBD1 as D (6 bases). The CDR3 consists of 14 residues. Germline V gene lookup returns CDR1 MGHRA and CDR2 YSYEKL. V dropped 1 base and J dropped 2 bases, with 7 bases sitting between them.

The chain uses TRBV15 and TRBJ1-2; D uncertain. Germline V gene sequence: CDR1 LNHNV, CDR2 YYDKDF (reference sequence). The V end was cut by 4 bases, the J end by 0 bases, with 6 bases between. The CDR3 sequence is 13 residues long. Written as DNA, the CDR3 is TGTGCCACCAGCATTGCCGCTAACTATGGCTACACCTTC. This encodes CATSIAANYGYTF.

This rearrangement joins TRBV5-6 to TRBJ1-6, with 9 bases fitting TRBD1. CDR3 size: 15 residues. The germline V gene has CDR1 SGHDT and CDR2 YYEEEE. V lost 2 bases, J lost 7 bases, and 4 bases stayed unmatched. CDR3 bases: TGTGCCAGCAGCTTACCCGGGACAGGGAATTCACCCCTCCACTTT. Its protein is CASSLPGTGNSPLHF.

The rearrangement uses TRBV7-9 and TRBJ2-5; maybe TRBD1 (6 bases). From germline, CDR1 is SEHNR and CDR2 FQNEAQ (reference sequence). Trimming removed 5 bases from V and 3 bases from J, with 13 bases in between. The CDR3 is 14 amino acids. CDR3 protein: CASSPPGVEETQYF. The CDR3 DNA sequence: TGTGCCAGCAGCCCTCCAGGGGTCGAAGAGACCCAGTACTTC.

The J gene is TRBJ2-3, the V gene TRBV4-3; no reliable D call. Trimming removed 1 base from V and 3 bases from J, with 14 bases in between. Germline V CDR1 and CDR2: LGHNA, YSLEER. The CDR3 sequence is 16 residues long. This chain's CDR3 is CASSQAAVTRTDTQYF. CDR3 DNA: TGCGCCAGCAGCCAAGCCGCGGTCACGAGGACAGATACGCAGTATTTT.

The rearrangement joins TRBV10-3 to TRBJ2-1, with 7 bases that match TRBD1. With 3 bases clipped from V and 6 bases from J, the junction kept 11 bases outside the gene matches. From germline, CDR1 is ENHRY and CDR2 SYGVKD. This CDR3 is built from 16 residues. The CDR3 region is CAISDKQGNELNEQFF. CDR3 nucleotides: TGTGCCATCAGTGACAAACAGGGGAACGAGCTCAATGAGCAGTTCTTC.

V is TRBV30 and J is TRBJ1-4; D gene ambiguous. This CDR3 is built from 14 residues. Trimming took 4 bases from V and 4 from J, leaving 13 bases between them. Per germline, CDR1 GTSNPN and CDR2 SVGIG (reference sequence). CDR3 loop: CAWNPWAFNEKLFF. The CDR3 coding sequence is TGTGCCTGGAACCCCTGGGCCTTTAATGAAAAACTGTTTTTT.

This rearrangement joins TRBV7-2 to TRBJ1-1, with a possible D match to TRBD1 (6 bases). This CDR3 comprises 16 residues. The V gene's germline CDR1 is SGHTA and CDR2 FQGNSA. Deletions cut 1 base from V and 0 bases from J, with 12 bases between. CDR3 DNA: TGTGCCAGCAGCTTAGGGGGGGCTCTCATGAACACTGAAGCTTTCTTT. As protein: CASSLGGALMNTEAFF.

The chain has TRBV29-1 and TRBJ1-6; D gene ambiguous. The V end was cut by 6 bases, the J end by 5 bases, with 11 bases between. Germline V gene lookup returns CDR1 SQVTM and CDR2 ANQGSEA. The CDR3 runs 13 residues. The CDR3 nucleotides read TGCAGCGTATCAGAGACTAATAATTCACCCCTCCACTTT. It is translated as CSVSETNNSPLHF.

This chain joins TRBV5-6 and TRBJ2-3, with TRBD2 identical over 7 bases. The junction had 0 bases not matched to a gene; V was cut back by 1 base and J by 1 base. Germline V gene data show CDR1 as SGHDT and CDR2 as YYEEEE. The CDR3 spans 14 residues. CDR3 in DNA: TGTGCCAGCAGCTTGCTAGCGGGCACAGATACGCAGTATTTT. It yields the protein CASSLLAGTDTQYF. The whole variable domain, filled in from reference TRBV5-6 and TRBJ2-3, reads DAGVTQSPTHLIKTRGQQVTLRCSPKSGHDTVSWYQQALGQGPQFIFQYYEEEERQRGNFPDRFSGHQFPNYSSELNVNALLLGDSALYLCASSLLAGTDTQYFGPGTRLTVL.